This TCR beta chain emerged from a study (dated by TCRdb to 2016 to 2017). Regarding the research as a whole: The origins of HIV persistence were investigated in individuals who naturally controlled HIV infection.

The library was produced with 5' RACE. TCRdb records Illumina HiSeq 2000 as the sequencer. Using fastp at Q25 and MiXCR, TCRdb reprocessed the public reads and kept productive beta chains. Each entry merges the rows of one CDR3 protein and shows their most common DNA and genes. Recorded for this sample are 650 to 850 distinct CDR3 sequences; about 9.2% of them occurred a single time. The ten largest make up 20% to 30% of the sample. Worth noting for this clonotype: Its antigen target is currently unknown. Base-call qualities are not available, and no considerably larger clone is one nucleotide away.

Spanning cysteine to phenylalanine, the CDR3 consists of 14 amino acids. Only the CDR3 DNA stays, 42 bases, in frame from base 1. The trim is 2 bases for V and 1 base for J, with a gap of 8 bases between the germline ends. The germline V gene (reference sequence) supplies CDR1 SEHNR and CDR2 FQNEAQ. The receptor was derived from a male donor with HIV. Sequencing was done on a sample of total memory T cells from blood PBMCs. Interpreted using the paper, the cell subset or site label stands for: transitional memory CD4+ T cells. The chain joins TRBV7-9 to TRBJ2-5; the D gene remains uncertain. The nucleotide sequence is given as TGTGCCAGCAGCTTAAGATCAGGCCAAGAGACCCAGTACTTC. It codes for CASSLRSGQETQYF.